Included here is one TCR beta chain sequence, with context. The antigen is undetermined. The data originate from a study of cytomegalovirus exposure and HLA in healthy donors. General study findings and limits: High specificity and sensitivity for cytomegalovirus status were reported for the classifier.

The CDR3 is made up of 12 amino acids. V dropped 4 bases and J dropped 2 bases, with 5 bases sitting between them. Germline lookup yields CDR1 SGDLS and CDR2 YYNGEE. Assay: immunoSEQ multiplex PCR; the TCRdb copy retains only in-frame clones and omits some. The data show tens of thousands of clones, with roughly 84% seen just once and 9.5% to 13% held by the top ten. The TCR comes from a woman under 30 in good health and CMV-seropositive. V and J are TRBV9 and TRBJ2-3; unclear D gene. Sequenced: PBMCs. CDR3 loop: CASSTNTDTQYF. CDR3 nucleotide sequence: TGTGCCAGCAGCACAAACACAGATACGCAGTATTTT.